The 11 T cell receptor beta chains listed next were all sequenced from one sample in a study of CD8+ T cells in alopecia areata. Treatment specified: oral pan-JAK inhibitor, 5-10 mg twice daily. Following RNA extraction, reverse transcription yielded cDNA that acted as the sequencing template. The protocol was immunoSEQ multiplex PCR, while the TCRdb copy is restricted to in-frame clones and leaves out a portion. Seen here are 150,000 to 250,000 clones, about 60% observed once, and the top ten hold less than 3.5%. This material consisted of CD4+ T cells sorted from blood, taken at week 4, from a patient treated with tofacitinib. The receptors shown here come from a human donor with alopecia areata.

V gene TRBV4-3 combines with J gene TRBJ2-3; 7 nucleotides line up with TRBD2. Germline V CDR1 and CDR2: LGHNA, YSLEER. The CDR3 loop spans 13 amino acids. V lost 1 base and J lost 8; bases outside the gene matches: 3. In DNA, the CDR3 is TGCGCCAGCAGCCAAGTTACGGGGGGTACGCAGTATTTT. This translates into CASSQVTGGTQYF.

The chain joins TRBV9 to TRBJ2-1, with D tentatively TRBD1 (5 bases). CDR3 size: 14 residues. V lost 0 bases to trimming and J lost 5 bases, with 9 bases between them. Looked up from germline, CDR1 is SGDLS and CDR2 is YYNGEE. As DNA, the CDR3 is TGTGCCAGCAGCGTAGAGGGGCTGAACAATGAGCAGTTCTTC. The encoded protein is CASSVEGLNNEQFF.

The chain carries TRBV29-1 and TRBJ2-3; weak D call: TRBD1 (5 bases). CDR3 length: 11 amino acids. With 7 bases removed from V and 7 bases from J, the gap between germline ends came to 12 bases. CDR1 SQVTM and CDR2 ANQGSEA come from the germline V gene. CDR3 residues: CSAQKGNTQYF. Here the CDR3 DNA reads TGCAGCGCCCAGAAGGGGAATACGCAGTATTTT.

The CDR3 DNA sequence: TGTGCCAGCAGTGCCTCCTTTAGCGGGGGGGGGCTGGTCTACGAGCAGTACTTC. This codes for CASSASFSGGGLVYEQYF. The J gene is TRBJ2-7, the V gene TRBV27; 11 nucleotides match TRBD2. The CDR3 has 18 amino acids. Germline lookup yields CDR1 MNHEY and CDR2 SMNVEV (reference sequence). The ends lost 5 bases at V and 3 bases at J; junction bases unmatched: 15.

The chain joins TRBV5-1 to TRBJ2-6; 7 bases match TRBD1. CDR1 and CDR2 (germline): SGHRS, YFSETQ. The CDR3 has 16 residues. Germline trimming cut 0 bases from V and 2 bases from J; bases unmatched to any gene: 2. CDR3 protein: CASSLGQGPGANVLTF. The CDR3 nucleotides read TGCGCCAGCAGCTTGGGACAGGGTCCTGGGGCCAACGTCCTGACTTTC.

The rearrangement links TRBV2 to TRBJ2-7; 10 nucleotides match TRBD1. The V segment lost 5 bases and the J segment 2 bases; nucleotides outside the gene matches: 6. The CDR3 has 15 residues. Germline CDR1 and CDR2: SNHLY and FYNNEI. CDR3 bases: TGTGCCAGCAGTACGACGGACAGGGGGACCTACGAGCAGTACTTC. Translated, it gives CASSTTDRGTYEQYF.

The chain links TRBV5-4 to TRBJ2-3; the match to TRBD1 covers 9 bases. Germline CDR1 SGHNT, CDR2 YYREEE (reference sequence). The CDR3 loop spans 15 amino acids. The J segment lost 2 bases and the V segment lost 5 bases, leaving 6 bases of the junction unmatched. CDR3 sequence (DNA): TGTGCCAGCAGGTTCGGGACAGGGAACACAGATACGCAGTATTTT. Translated: CASRFGTGNTDTQYF.

This chain joins TRBV30 and TRBJ1-2; no reliable D call. CDR3 length equals 12 residues. V was trimmed by 1 base and J by 4 bases, leaving 7 bases between them. Germline CDR1 and CDR2: GTSNPN and SVGIG (reference sequence). The CDR3 DNA is TGTGCCTGGAGTGGAACCAGCTATGGCTACACCTTC. Translation: CAWSGTSYGYTF.

The gene calls are TRBV30 and TRBJ2-2; D perhaps matches TRBD1 (6 bases). Trimming cost V 1 base and J 0 bases, with 6 bases left between them. The length of the CDR3 is 14 residues. Looked up from germline, CDR1 is GTSNPN and CDR2 is SVGIG (reference sequence). Here the CDR3 DNA reads TGTGCCTGGAGTGGACAGGCGAACACCGGGGAGCTGTTTTTT. The encoded protein is CAWSGQANTGELFF.

The gene calls are TRBV28 and TRBJ1-2, with TRBD1 matching 8 bases. The CDR3 covers 16 residues. J lost 5 bases, V lost 7 bases, and 15 bases had no gene match. Germline-derived CDR1 and CDR2 are MDHEN and SYDVKM. CDR3 nucleotide sequence: TGTGCCAGCACCTTTTACCCCGGACAGGGAACATATGGCTACACCTTC. Protein sequence: CASTFYPGQGTYGYTF.

The V gene is TRBV2, the J gene TRBJ1-5; unclear D gene. This CDR3 has 13 amino acids. V was pared by 3 bases and J by 4 bases, with 7 bases between. Per germline, CDR1 SNHLY and CDR2 FYNNEI. DNA for the CDR3: TGTGCCAGCAGTGAGGGAGAGAATCAGCCCCAGCATTTT. Amino acid sequence: CASSEGENQPQHF. Variable domain in full (rest from reference TRBV2 and TRBJ1-5): EPEVTQTPSHQVTQMGQEVILRCVPISNHLYFYWYRQILGQKVEFLVSFYNNEISEKSEIFDDQFSVERPDGSNFTLKIRSTKLEDSAMYFCASSEGENQPQHFGDGTRLSIL.